This T cell receptor beta chain was obtained from a study of blood T cell repertoires in COVID-19. In the study overall: Both acute and convalescent COVID-19 samples were obtained from the United States, Italy and Spain. The analysed material was cDNA or gDNA that came from T cells, B-cell-depleted T cells, or PBMCs.

The CDR3 loop spans 16 amino acids. CDR1 is SGHVS, CDR2 FQNEAQ, per germline. V lost 1 base and J 0 bases, leaving 11 bases between the germline ends. About this clone itself: Other DNA sequences in the sample encode the same CDR3.

In the authors' workflow: Using reference gene primer amplification, nucleated cell counts were estimated. Method: immunoSEQ multiplex PCR; TCRdb's copy keeps in-frame clones and lacks some. For V, J and clone size, that table is used; D and trimming come from the DNA. The sample lists 100,000 to 130,000 clones, 70% to 90% occurring once. This chain joins TRBV7-8 and TRBJ2-3; D is possibly TRBD2 (5 bases). Material: peripheral blood. The TCR was taken from a man aged 50 or older with active or convalescent COVID-19. The CDR3 DNA sequence: TGTGCCAGCAGCTTAGTCACCGGCGGGAGCACAGATACGCAGTATTTT. Translation gives CASSLVTGGSTDTQYF.